This record looks at one T cell receptor (beta chain) sequence and its context. The germline V and J ends were trimmed by 0 bases and 5 bases, with 12 bases remaining between them. CDR1 is SGHRS and CDR2 is YFSETQ in the germline V gene. The CDR3 has 14 amino acids. The sample belongs to a study of blood T cell repertoires in COVID-19. Sequenced by immunoSEQ multiplex PCR; TCRdb stores in-frame clones only, minus some. The sample gives approximately 160,000 clones, roughly 83% of which show up once; 2.5% to 3.5% is in the top ten. The sequence came from a woman aged 55 to 70 with acute or convalescent COVID-19. The sample consisted of peripheral blood. The rearrangement joins TRBV5-1 to TRBJ2-7, with D uncertain. The DNA for the CDR3 is TGCGCCAGCAGCTTGGATTCGAGAGTGGACGAGCAGTACTTC. It translates to CASSLDSRVDEQYF.